This TCR beta chain was recovered during a study of beta chain features in type 1 diabetes. The CDR3 is 14 amino acids. Per germline, CDR1 SGHTA and CDR2 FQGTGA. V lost 4 bases and J lost 1, with 10 bases in between. Every isolated RNA sample was fully reverse transcribed, so sequencing captured expressed TCRB transcripts. The read count averaged around 3.6 million across naive, central memory and regulatory T cell samples. The table came from immunoSEQ multiplex PCR; TCRdb's copy has only in-frame clones and leaves some out. The sample comprises about 620,000 clones, roughly a sixth of which are singletons, and approximately 0.087% rests with the top ten. This clone appeared a few times. Antigen unknown. Findings of the study overall: The naive, central memory and Treg TCRB repertoires looked more alike in patients than they did in healthy donors. Insertion counts at VDJ junctions were lower in type 1 diabetes patients, who also showed more deletions there. All four CD4+ subsets of Type 1 diabetes patients contained TCRB CDR3s that were moderately but significantly shorter.

The sequenced sample consisted of naive CD4+ T cells from blood. J is TRBJ2-5 and V is TRBV7-3, with D possibly being TRBD2 (5 bases). This receptor was identified in a man between 18 and 29 years old in good health. CDR3 DNA sequence: TGTGCCAGCAGCTCCCCCGGGATCCAAGAGACCCAGTACTTC. It specifies CASSSPGIQETQYF.